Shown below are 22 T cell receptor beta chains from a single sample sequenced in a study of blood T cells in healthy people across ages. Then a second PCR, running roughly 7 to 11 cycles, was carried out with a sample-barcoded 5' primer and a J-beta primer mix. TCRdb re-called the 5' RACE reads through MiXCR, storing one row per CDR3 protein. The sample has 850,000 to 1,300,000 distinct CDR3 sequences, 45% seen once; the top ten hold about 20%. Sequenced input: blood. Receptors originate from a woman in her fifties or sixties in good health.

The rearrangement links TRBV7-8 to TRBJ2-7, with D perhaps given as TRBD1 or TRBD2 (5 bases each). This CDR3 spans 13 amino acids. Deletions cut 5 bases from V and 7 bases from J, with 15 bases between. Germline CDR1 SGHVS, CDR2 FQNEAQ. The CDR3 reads CASSPILGGEQYF. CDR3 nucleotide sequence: TGTGCCAGCAGCCCGATACTTGGGGGAGAGCAGTACTTC. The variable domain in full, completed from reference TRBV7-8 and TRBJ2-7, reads GAGVSQSPRYKVAKRGQDVALRCDPISGHVSLFWYQQALGQGPEFLTYFQNEAQLDKSGLPSDRFFAERPEGSVSTLKIQRTQQEDSAVYLCASSPILGGEQYFGPGTRLTVT.

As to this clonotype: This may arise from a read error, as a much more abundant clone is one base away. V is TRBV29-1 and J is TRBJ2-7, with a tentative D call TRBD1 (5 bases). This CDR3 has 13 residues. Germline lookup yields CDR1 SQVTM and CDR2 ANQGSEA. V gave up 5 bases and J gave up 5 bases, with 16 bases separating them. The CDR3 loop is CSVLHGAVDEQYF. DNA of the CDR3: TGCAGCGTTCTCCATGGGGCAGTCGACGAGCAGTACTTC.

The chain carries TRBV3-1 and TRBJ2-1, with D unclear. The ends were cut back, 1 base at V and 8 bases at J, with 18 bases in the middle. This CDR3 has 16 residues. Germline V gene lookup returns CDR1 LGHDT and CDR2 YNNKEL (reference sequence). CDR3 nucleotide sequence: TGTGCCAGCAGCCAAGGTGGTGTTGATATCGGGTATGAGCAGTTCTTC. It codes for CASSQGGVDIGYEQFF.

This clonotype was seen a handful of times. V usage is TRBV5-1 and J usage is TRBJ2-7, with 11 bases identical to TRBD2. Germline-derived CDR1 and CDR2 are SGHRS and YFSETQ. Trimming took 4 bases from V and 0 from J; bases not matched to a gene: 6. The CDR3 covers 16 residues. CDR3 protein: CASSPGTSGFSYEQYF. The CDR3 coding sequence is TGCGCCAGCAGCCCGGGGACTAGCGGTTTCTCCTACGAGCAGTACTTC. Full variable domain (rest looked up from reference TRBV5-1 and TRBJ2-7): KAGVTQTPRYLIKTRGQQVTLSCSPISGHRSVSWYQQTPGQGLQFLFEYFSETQRNKGNFPGRFSGRQFSNSRSEMNVSTLELGDSALYLCASSPGTSGFSYEQYFGPGTRLTVT.

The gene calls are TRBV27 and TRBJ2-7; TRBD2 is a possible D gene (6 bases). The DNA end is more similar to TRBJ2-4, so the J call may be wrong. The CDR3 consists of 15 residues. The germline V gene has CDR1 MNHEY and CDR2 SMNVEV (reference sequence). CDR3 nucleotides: TGTGCCAGCAGTTTAGCGGGACCTCCCAAAAACATTCAGTACTTC. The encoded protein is CASSLAGPPKNIQYF.

The CDR3, as DNA: TGCAGTGCTAGACTAGCGGGAGTGGCAAATGAGCAGTTCTTC. Translated: CSARLAGVANEQFF. The rearrangement links TRBV20-1 to TRBJ2-1, with 10 positions matching TRBD2. Germline lookup yields CDR1 DFQATT and CDR2 SNEGSKA (reference sequence). With V trimmed by 2 bases and J by 7 bases, 5 bases remained unmatched. CDR3 size: 14 residues.

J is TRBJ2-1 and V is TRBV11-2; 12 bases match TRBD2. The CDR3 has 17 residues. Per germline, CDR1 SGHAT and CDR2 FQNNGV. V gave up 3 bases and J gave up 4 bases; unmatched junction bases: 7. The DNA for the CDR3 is TGTGCCAGCAGCTTTACTAGCGGGAGGACTACTTACAATGAGCAGTTCTTC. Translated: CASSFTSGRTTYNEQFF.

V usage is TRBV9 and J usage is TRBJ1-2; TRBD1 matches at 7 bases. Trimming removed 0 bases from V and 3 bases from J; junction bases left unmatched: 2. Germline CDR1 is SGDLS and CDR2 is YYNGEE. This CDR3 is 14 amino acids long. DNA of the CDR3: TGTGCCAGCAGCGTAGCCCAGGGGGACTATGGCTACACCTTC. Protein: CASSVAQGDYGYTF.

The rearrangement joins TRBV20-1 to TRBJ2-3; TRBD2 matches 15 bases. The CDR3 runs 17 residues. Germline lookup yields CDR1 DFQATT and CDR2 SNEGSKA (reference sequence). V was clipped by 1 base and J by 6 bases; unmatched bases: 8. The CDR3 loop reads CSARAAPGTSGRDTQYF. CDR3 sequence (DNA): TGCAGTGCTAGAGCCGCACCAGGGACTAGCGGGAGGGATACGCAGTATTTT.

The chain's CDR3 is CASSESALFNNEQFF. The CDR3 DNA sequence: TGCGCCAGCAGTGAGTCTGCTCTTTTCAACAATGAGCAGTTCTTC. The chain combines TRBV10-1 with TRBJ2-1; D is undetermined. Trimming stripped 0 bases from V and 5 bases from J, with 11 bases between. The CDR3 has 15 residues. The germline CDR1 and CDR2 sequences are WNHNN and SYGVQD (reference sequence).

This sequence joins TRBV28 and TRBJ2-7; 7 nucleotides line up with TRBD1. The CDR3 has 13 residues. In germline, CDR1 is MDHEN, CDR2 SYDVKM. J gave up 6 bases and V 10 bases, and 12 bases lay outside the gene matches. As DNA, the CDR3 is TGTGCCACCGCGACCCGACAGGGAAGCGAGCAGTACTTC. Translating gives CATATRQGSEQYF.

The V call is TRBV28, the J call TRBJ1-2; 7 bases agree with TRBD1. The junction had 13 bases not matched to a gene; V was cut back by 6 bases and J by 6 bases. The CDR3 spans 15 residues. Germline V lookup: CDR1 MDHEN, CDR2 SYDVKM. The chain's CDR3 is CASRPGGRDYHGYTF. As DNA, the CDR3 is TGTGCCAGCAGGCCAGGGGGAAGGGATTACCATGGCTACACCTTC.

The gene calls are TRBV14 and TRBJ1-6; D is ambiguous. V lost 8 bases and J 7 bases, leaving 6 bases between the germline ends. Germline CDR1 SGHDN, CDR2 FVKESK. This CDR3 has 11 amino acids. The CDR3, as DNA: TGTGCCAGCGGTCACAATTCACCCCTCCACTTT. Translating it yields CASGHNSPLHF.

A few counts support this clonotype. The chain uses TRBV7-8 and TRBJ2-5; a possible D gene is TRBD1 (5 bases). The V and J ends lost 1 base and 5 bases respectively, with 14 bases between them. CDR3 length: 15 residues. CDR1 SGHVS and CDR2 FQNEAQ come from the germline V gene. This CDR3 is CASSLDGRALETQYF. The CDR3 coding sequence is TGTGCCAGCAGCTTAGACGGCAGGGCGCTGGAGACCCAGTACTTC.

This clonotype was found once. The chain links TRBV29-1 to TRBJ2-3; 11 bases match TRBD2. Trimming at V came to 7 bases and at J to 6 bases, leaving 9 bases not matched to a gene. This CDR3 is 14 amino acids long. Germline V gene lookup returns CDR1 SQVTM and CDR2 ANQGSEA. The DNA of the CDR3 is TGCAGCGCGCTGACTAGCGGGAAAGCGGATACGCAGTATTTT. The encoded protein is CSALTSGKADTQYF.

The CDR3 loop is CSVPLAGGPATEQFF. CDR3 DNA: TGCAGCGTTCCTCTCGCGGGAGGGCCAGCTACCGAGCAGTTCTTC. The V call is TRBV29-1, the J call TRBJ2-1; 9 nucleotides agree with TRBD2. V lost 5 bases to trimming and J lost 10 bases; unmatched junction nucleotides: 15. CDR1 is SQVTM, CDR2 ANQGSEA, per germline. This CDR3 comprises 15 residues.

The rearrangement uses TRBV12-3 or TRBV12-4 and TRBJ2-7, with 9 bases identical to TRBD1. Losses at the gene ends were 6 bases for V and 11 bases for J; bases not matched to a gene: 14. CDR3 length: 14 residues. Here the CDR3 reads CASSSGTGRMNKYF. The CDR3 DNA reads TGTGCCAGCAGCTCCGGGACAGGGAGGATGAACAAGTACTTC.

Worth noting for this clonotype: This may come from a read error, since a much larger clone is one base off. DNA for the CDR3: TGTGCCAGCAGCCCGGACAGAATGGGTGAGCAGTACTTC. It codes for CASSPDRMGEQYF. The rearrangement uses TRBV7-9 and TRBJ2-5; possibly TRBD1 for D (6 bases). Germline CDR1 reads SEHNR; CDR2 reads FQNEAQ (reference sequence). The CDR3 sequence is 13 residues long. The V gene lost 5 bases and the J gene lost 11 bases, with 18 bases spanning the gap. Drawing the rest from reference TRBV7-9 and TRBJ2-5, the complete variable domain is DTGVSQNPRHKITKRGQNVTFRCDPISEHNRLYWYRQTLGQGPEFLTYFQNEAQLEKSRLLSDRFSAERPKGSFSTLEIQRTEQGDSAMYLCASSPDRMGEQYFGPGTRLLVL.

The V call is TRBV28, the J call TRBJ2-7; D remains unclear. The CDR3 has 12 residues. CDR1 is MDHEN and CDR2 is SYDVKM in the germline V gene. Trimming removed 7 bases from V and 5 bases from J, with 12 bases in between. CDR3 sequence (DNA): TGTGCCAGCAAGGGCGGCGCCCACGAGCAGTACTTC. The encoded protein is CASKGGAHEQYF.

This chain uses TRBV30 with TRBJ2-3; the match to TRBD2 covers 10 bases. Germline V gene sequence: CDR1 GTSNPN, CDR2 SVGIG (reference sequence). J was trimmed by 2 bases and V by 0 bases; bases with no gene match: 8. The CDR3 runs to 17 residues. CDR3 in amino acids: CAWSVWRTSGNTDTQYF. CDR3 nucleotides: TGTGCCTGGAGTGTCTGGAGGACTAGCGGAAACACAGATACGCAGTATTTT.

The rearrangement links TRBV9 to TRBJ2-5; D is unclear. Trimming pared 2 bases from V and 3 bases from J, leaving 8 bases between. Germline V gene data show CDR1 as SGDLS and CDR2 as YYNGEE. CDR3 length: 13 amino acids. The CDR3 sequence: CASSVQAEETQYF. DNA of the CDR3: TGTGCCAGCAGCGTGCAGGCCGAAGAGACCCAGTACTTC.

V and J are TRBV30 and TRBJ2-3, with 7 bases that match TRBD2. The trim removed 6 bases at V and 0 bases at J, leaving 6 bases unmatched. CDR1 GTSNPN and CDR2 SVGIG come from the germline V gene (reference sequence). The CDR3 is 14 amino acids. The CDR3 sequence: CACTTSPSTDTQYF. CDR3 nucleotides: TGTGCCTGCACGACTAGCCCAAGCACAGATACGCAGTATTTT. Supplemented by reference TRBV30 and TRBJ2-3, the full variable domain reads SQTIHQWPATLVQPVGSPLSLECTVEGTSNPNLYWYRQAAGRGLQLLFYSVGIGQISSEVPQNLSASRPQDRQFILSSKKLLLSDSGFYLCACTTSPSTDTQYFGPGTRLTVL.